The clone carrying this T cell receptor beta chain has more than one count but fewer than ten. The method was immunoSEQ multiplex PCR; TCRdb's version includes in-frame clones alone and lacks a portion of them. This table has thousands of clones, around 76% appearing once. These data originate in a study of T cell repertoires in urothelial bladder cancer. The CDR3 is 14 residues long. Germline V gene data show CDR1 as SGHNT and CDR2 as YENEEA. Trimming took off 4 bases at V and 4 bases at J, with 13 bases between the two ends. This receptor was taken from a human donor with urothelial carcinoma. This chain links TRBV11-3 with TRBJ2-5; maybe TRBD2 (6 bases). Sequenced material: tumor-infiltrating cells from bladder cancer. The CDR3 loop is CASSWVADAETQYF. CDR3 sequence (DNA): TGTGCCAGCAGCTGGGTAGCGGACGCAGAGACCCAGTACTTC.